This record concerns one TCR beta chain sequence. Expressed TCRB transcripts were sequenced, since all the RNA that had been isolated was reverse transcribed. TCRdb's table, derived via immunoSEQ multiplex PCR, lists solely in-frame clones and lacks some. This table has 400,000 to 600,000 clones, roughly 31% appearing once. V shed 0 bases, J shed 6 bases, and the junction held 2 bases outside the gene matches. CDR1 is SGHVS, CDR2 FQNEAQ, per germline. CDR3 length: 13 amino acids. The sample belongs to a study of beta chain features in type 1 diabetes. Researchers reported sorting CD4+ naive, central memory, regulatory and stem cell-like memory cells via CD45RO/CCR7/CD25/CD127/CD95/CD27.

The chain employs TRBV7-8 and TRBJ2-7; TRBD1 matches 7 bases. The sample comprised naive CD4+ T cells from blood. The TCR comes from a young man in good health. The CDR3 sequence is CASSLAGQVEQYF. The DNA for the CDR3 is TGTGCCAGCAGCTTAGCCGGACAGGTCGAGCAGTACTTC.